Listed below are T cell receptor beta chains from one sample, sequenced in a study of cytomegalovirus exposure and HLA in healthy donors. Produced via immunoSEQ multiplex PCR; TCRdb's table is partial and in-frame only. This sample has 110,000 to 150,000 clones, with around 72% found just once. Sequencing was done on a sample of PBMCs. These receptor sequences come from a man aged 35-49 years in good health and CMV-seronegative. CDR3s include the opening cysteine and the closing phenylalanine or tryptophan. The D gene is left open where the match is weak. Expanded clones are given a class, and other clones once, few, many or no size at all.

v_gene	d_gene	abundance	j_gene	CDR3nt	CDR3aa
TRBV14	.	.	TRBJ1-6	TGTGCCAGCAGCCGTGGGCCTACTGGGAATTCACCCCTCCACTTT	CASSRGPTGNSPLHF
TRBV6-5	.	.	TRBJ1-5	TGTGCCAGCAGTACAGGGAATCAGCCCCAGCATTTT	CASSTGNQPQHF
TRBV5-1	.	few	TRBJ2-1	TGCGCCAGCAGTTTCACCGGGACTTCCTACAATGAGCAGTTCTTC	CASSFTGTSYNEQFF
TRBV19	TRBD1	.	TRBJ1-2	TGTGCCACCTTTGCCGGGACTTACAGGGGTGGCTACACCTTC	CATFAGTYRGGYTF
TRBV27	TRBD1	few	TRBJ1-5	TGTGCCAGCAGCGAGAGGGACAGGGTCCGGCCCCAGCATTTT	CASSERDRVRPQHF
TRBV19	.	.	TRBJ1-6	TGTGCCAGTAGTATCGGGGGGATTAATTCACCCCTCCACTTT	CASSIGGINSPLHF
TRBV27	TRBD1	once	TRBJ1-1	TGTGCCAGCAGTTTAAACAGGGGGTTAGAAGCTTTCTTT	CASSLNRGLEAFF
TRBV15	.	.	TRBJ2-6	TGTGCCACCAGCGCGGAAGTCCCTGGGGCCAACGTCCTGACTTTC	CATSAEVPGANVLTF
TRBV9	.	.	TRBJ2-1	TGTGCCAGCAGCGTTGGGAGCTCCTACAATGAGCAGTTCTTC	CASSVGSSYNEQFF
TRBV7-7	TRBD2	.	TRBJ2-1	TGTGCCAGCAGCCTGGGACTAGCGGGACTGAATGAGCAGTTCTTC	CASSLGLAGLNEQFF
TRBV27	.	.	TRBJ2-2	TGTGCCAGCACCGACACCAGCGGTGCGAACACCGGGGAGCTGTTTTTT	CASTDTSGANTGELFF
TRBV27	.	.	TRBJ1-2	TGTGCCAGCAGTTCCCCTCCTAACTATGGCTACACCTTC	CASSSPPNYGYTF
TRBV18	.	.	TRBJ1-1	TGTGCCAGCTCACATCGGGGTGAAGGAAACACTGAAGCTTTCTTT	CASSHRGEGNTEAFF
TRBV5-6	TRBD1	.	TRBJ2-7	TGTGCCAGCAGCTCGTCCGGGACAGGGATGTACGAGCAGTACTTC	CASSSSGTGMYEQYF
TRBV4-1	.	.	TRBJ2-1	TGCGCCAGCAGCCTGCCACGTGGGGGGTCTTTTTACAATGAGCAGTTCTTC	CASSLPRGGSFYNEQFF
TRBV27	.	.	TRBJ2-1	TGTGCCAGCAGTTTTGGCGGTGAGCAGTTCTTC	CASSFGGEQFF
TRBV11-3	.	once	TRBJ2-7	TGTGCCAGCAGCTTATTCTCAGGCTACGAGCAGTACTTC	CASSLFSGYEQYF
TRBV5-8	.	.	TRBJ2-2	TGTGCCAGCAGCTTTGTCATCGGGGAGCTGTTTTTT	CASSFVIGELFF
TRBV27	TRBD1	.	TRBJ1-5	TGTGCCAGCATGCCCGTCCGGGACAGCCTCAATCAGCCCCAGCATTTT	CASMPVRDSLNQPQHF
TRBV28	.	once	TRBJ2-2	TGTGCCAGCCAAGGGGACACCGGGGAGCTGTTTTTT	CASQGDTGELFF
TRBV4-1	TRBD1	.	TRBJ1-5	TGCGCCAGCAGCCAAGTTCCCGACAGGGAGGAGCAGCCCCAGCATTTT	CASSQVPDREEQPQHF
TRBV28	TRBD1	.	TRBJ2-7	TGTGCCAGCAGTTCAGGGGGCGAGCAGTACTTC	CASSSGGEQYF
TRBV5-6	TRBD2	.	TRBJ2-3	TGTGCCAGCAGCCCGCTACTAGCGGGGGGGGCTGGAGATACGCAGTATTTT	CASSPLLAGGAGDTQYF
TRBV10-1	.	few	TRBJ2-1	TGCGCCAGCAGTCCCTACAGGTACAATGAGCAGTTCTTC	CASSPYRYNEQFF
TRBV5-6	TRBD1	.	TRBJ2-7	TGTGCCAGCAGCCAGGACAGGGGAATTTTGTCCTACGAGCAGTACTTC	CASSQDRGILSYEQYF
TRBV7-9	.	.	TRBJ2-3	TGTGCCAGCAGCTTATCAGGGTCAGATACGCAGTATTTT	CASSLSGSDTQYF
TRBV6-5	.	few	TRBJ2-3	TGTGCCAGCAAACCACCCGGCGGAGGAGATACGCAGTATTTT	CASKPPGGGDTQYF
TRBV12-5	.	.	TRBJ1-3	TGTGCTAGTGGTTTGGTAGAGGGTAACACCATATATTTT	CASGLVEGNTIYF
TRBV18	TRBD1	.	TRBJ1-2	TGTGCCAGCTCACCAAGGCAGGGGGAAGGCTACACCTTC	CASSPRQGEGYTF
TRBV2	.	few	TRBJ2-7	TGTGCCAGCAGTTTCAGACAGTCCTACGAGCAGTACTTC	CASSFRQSYEQYF
TRBV7-6	.	once	TRBJ2-2	TGTGCCAGCAGCTTAGATGGCCAGGTGAACACCGGGGAGCTGTTTTTT	CASSLDGQVNTGELFF
TRBV20-1	.	few	TRBJ2-1	TGCAGTGCTAGTATGGGGAGTGAGCAGTTCTTC	CSASMGSEQFF
TRBV9	.	.	TRBJ1-1	TGTGCCAGCAGCAACGGGGTGGAAGCTTTCTTT	CASSNGVEAFF
TRBV11-2	TRBD2	few	TRBJ2-7	TGTGCCAGCAGCTTAGTTGCGGGGGTTACCTACGAGCAGTACTTC	CASSLVAGVTYEQYF
TRBV29-1	.	.	TRBJ2-1	TGCAGCGTGTATGAAACAGGGTCTGAGCAGTTCTTC	CSVYETGSEQFF
TRBV4-1	.	.	TRBJ1-1	TGCGCCAGCAGCCAAGAGGGAGGACGGGTGCCTGTTTTCTTT	CASSQEGGRVPVFF
TRBV6-4	.	.	TRBJ1-5	TGTGCCAGCAGACCCGGGCAGGGGAAGAATAGCAATCAGCCCCAGCATTTT	CASRPGQGKNSNQPQHF
TRBV5-1	.	.	TRBJ1-1	TGCGCCAGCAGCGCCTACACAGAGCTGAACACTGAAGCTTTCTTT	CASSAYTELNTEAFF
TRBV6-5	TRBD2	few	TRBJ2-1	TGTGCCAGCAGTCGGGGGCGGGGGGATGAGCAGTTCTTC	CASSRGRGDEQFF
TRBV28	.	.	TRBJ1-5	TGTGCCAGCAGTCCATGGGAGGGAAATCAGCCCCAGCATTTT	CASSPWEGNQPQHF
TRBV5-1	TRBD2	.	TRBJ2-1	TGCGCCAGCAGCTTACTAGCGGGAACTCGGGGCAATGAGCAGTTCTTC	CASSLLAGTRGNEQFF
TRBV7-2	TRBD2	once	TRBJ2-5	TGTGCCAGCAGCTTTGGGACTAGCTTGGAGGGGACCCAGTACTTC	CASSFGTSLEGTQYF
TRBV4-1	.	.	TRBJ2-1	TGCGCCAGCAGATATACAGTAAGCTCCTACAATGAGCAGTTCTTC	CASRYTVSSYNEQFF